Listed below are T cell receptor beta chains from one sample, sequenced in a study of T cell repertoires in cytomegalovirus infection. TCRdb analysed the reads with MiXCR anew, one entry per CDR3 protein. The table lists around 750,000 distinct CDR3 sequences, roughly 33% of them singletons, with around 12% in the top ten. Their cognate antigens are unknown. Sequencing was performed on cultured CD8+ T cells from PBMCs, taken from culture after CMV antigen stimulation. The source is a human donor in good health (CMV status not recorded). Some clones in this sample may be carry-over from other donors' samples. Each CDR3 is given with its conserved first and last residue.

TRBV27,CASSLRGWDGYTF
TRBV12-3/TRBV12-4,CASSPDIYSNQPQHF
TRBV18,CASSRLSGEETQYF
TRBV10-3,CAIRTGTGALGVETQYF
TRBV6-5,CASSYSGFSGNEQFF
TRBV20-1,CSARARGLGETQYF
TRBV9,CASSVGGGDTDTQYF
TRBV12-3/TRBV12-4,CASSLPGPQAFF
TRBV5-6,CASSSRGAQFF
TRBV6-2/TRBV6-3,CASSKQGDNYGYTF
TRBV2,CASSPENYLSNGEKLFF
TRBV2,CASNGRVDTYNEQFF
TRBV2,CASTTGISTDTQYF
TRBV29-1,CSVEGGDSSSYNEQFF
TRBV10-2,CASNLRQGWYEQYF
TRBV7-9,CASSLVVRDGAFF
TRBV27,CASSRRGQGETQYF
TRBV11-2,CASSLGDDWGSGNTIYF
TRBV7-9,CASSATGTGNCF
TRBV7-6,CASSPGQGTGEQYF
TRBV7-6,CASTPGDEQYF
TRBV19,CASSTGGGKLFF
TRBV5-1,CASNPGTSSYEQYF
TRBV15,CATKIPGTEAFF
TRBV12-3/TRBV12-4,CASSLGSAGWEETQYF
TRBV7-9,CASSLTRLGGKNTGELFF
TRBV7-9,CASSGTGYGTEAFF
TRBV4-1,CASSHPGGSTEQYF
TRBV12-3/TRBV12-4,CASSFGAYGYTF
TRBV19,CASSMNDGGTEAFF
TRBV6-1,CASSDTRAGQPQHF
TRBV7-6,CASSFRPGINQPQHF
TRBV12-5,CASGFGTGTQMNTEAFF
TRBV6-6,CATDLHRNTEAFF
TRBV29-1,CSVSAGRGEQYF
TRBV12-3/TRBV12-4,CASSMGLYQPQHF
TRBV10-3,CAISRDRGPADTQYF
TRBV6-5,CASSSSGETQNF
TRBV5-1,CASSRSGQLYEQYF
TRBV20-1,CSAPGLAGGNTDTQYF
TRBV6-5,CASSQTDRGRAETQYF
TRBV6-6,CASSTRSAGSYNEQFF
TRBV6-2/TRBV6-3,CASSYSVFNSPLHF
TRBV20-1,CSAPSRGANNYGYTF
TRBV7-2,CASSFSGGTGDEQFF
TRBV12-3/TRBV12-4,CASSLATGRRQFF
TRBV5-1,CASSLEVDPNTEAFF
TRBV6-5,CASSYIYPSRDRGLGLWQFF
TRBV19,CASSRRDRGGQPQHF
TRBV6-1,CASSEWSSGGPRLDTQYF
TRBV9,CASSGPTSGGGDEQFF
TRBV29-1,CSAEGVLGTQYF
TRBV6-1,CASTHGTVYNYGYTF
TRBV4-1,CASSQEGGAVDIQYF
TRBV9,CASSVDNKVWELFF